This T cell receptor beta chain was sequenced in a study of CD8+ T cells in alopecia areata. V lost 1 base, J lost 6 bases, and 12 bases stayed unmatched. The CDR3 loop spans 17 amino acids. Germline CDR1 is SGDLS and CDR2 is YYNGEE. The researchers isolated CD4+ and CD8+ T cells from PBMCs by sorting. Study observations and caveats: Compared with normal scalp, lesional scalp had higher clonality and more expanded CD8+ clones. TCR sharing was clearer in mice than between patients, perhaps partly owing to patient HLA diversity.

About this clone: Its antigen is unidentified.

RNA, once extracted, was reverse transcribed into cDNA for use as the sequencing template. Sequencing used immunoSEQ multiplex PCR; TCRdb keeps in-frame clones, though not all of them. This sample carries about 120,000 clones, roughly 68% of them seen once, and the ten largest clones take around 2.8%. The sequence was obtained from a human donor in good health. The sample consisted of CD4+ T cells sorted from blood. The chain has TRBV9 and TRBJ1-4; 7 nucleotides align to TRBD1. The CDR3, as DNA: TGTGCCAGCAGCGTAAGACAGGGAGGGGCCACGGATGAAAAACTGTTTTTT. Protein: CASSVRQGGATDEKLFF.